This TCR beta chain was recovered during a study of T cell responses to AZD1222 COVID-19 vaccine. The study, taken as a whole, reports: White British ancestry dominated among donors, who included more females, and clonal diversity was possibly underestimated. It was only after the peak T cell response that any repertoires were sampled. Close to half of all spike-specific TCRs reportedly target regions of the variants that are unmutated.

Profiling relied on immunoSEQ multiplex PCR, and the TCRdb table lists in-frame clones only, not all of them. The repertoire holds under 130,000 clones, with 75% to 90% as singletons. V was trimmed by 6 bases and J by 2 bases, leaving 11 bases between them. The CDR3 has 13 amino acids. Remarks on this clone: Its antigen is unknown.

The chain recombines TRBV12-3 or TRBV12-4 with TRBJ2-7; tentatively, D is TRBD2 (5 bases). This receptor was taken from an adult in good health. The starting material was peripheral blood, obtained on day 0 of AZD1222 vaccination. CDR3 protein: CASRLDGTYEQYF. Here the CDR3 DNA reads TGTGCCAGCAGGCTGGACGGGACCTACGAGCAGTACTTC.